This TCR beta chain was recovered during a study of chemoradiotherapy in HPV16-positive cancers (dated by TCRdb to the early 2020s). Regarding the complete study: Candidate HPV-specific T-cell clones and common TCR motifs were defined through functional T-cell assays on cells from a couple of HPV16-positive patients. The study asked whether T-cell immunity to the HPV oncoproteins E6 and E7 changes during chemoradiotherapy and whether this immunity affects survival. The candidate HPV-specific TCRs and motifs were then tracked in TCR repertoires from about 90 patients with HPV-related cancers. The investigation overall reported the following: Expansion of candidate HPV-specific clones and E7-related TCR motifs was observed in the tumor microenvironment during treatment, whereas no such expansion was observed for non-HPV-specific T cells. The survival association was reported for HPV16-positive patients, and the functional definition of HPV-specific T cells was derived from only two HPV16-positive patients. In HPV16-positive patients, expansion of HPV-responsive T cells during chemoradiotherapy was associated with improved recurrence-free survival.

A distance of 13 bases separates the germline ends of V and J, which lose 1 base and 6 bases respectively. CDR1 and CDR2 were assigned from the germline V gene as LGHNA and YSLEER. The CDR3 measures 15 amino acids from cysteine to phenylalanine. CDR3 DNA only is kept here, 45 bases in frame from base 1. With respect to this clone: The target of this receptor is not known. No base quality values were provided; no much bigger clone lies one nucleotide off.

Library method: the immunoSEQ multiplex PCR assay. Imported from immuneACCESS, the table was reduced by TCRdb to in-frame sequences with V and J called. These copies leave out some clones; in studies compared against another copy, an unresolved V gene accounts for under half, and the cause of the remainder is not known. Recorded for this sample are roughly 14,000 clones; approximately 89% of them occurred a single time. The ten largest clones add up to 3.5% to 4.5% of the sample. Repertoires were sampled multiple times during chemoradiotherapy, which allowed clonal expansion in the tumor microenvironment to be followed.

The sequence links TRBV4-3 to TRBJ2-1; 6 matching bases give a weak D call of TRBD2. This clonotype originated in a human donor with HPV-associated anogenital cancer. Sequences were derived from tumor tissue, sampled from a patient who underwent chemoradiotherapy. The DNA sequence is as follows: TGCGCCAGCAGCCAAGGGAGCGGGTGGAGCAATGAGCAGTTCTTC. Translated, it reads CASSQGSGWSNEQFF.